The entry that follows covers one T cell receptor beta chain sequence. TCRdb's copy holds only in-frame clones and misses some; the assay was immunoSEQ multiplex PCR. Among roughly 160,000 clones listed, about 85% were seen once. The CDR3 is 14 residues long. Germline V lookup: CDR1 SEHNR, CDR2 FQNEAQ (reference sequence). The V and J ends lost 1 base and 4 bases respectively, with 8 bases between them. The data belong to a study of blood T cell repertoires in COVID-19. Turning to the study itself: The United States, Italy and Spain provided the acute and convalescent COVID-19 samples. T cells, B-cell-depleted T cells, or PBMCs supplied cDNA or gDNA.

This sequence originates from an elderly man with COVID-19, enrolled during active disease. The specimen sequenced was peripheral blood. This chain joins TRBV7-9 and TRBJ2-1, with a weak D call TRBD2 (6 bases). The CDR3 here is CASSLDAGYNEQFF. The DNA of the CDR3 is TGTGCCAGCAGCTTAGATGCGGGATACAATGAGCAGTTCTTC. Supplemented by reference TRBV7-9 and TRBJ2-1, the full variable domain reads DTGVSQNPRHKITKRGQNVTFRCDPISEHNRLYWYRQTLGQGPEFLTYFQNEAQLEKSRLLSDRFSAERPKGSFSTLEIQRTEQGDSAMYLCASSLDAGYNEQFFGPGTRLTVL.